This TCR beta chain was sequenced for a study of T cells in Graves' hyperthyroidism and ophthalmopathy. Amplification of TCR beta CDR3 regions used RNA as the template. Researchers ran a first-round RT-PCR on the TCR CDR3 using the HTBI primer set. TCRdb itself ran the multiplex PCR reads through MiXCR, one entry per CDR3 protein. The sample shows 250,000 to 300,000 distinct CDR3 sequences, approximately 14% of them seen only once. Whole-study results and caveats: A 13 V-J model separated ophthalmopathy from stable hyperthyroidism.

Turning to this clonotype: Antigen: not known.

Trimming at V came to 10 bases and at J to 0 bases, leaving 4 bases not matched to a gene. CDR3 length: 14 residues. From germline, CDR1 is ENHRY and CDR2 SYGVKD. Sequencing was performed on blood. The receptor was derived from a middle-aged woman with Graves' hyperthyroidism. This chain uses TRBV10-3 with TRBJ1-5; 9 bases agree with TRBD1. CDR3 loop: CASWTGASNQPQHF. In DNA, the CDR3 is TGTGCCAGCTGGACAGGGGCTAGCAATCAGCCCCAGCATTTT.